This TCR beta chain was identified during a study of T cells in Graves' hyperthyroidism and ophthalmopathy. The wider study: At the time of initial diagnosis and before any treatment, peripheral blood was collected.

This clonotype was seen repeatedly, ten times or more. Its antigen is not identified. Study-wide results and caveats: Ophthalmopathy was told apart from stable hyperthyroidism by a 13 V-J model. Before onset, by a median of approximately 6.8 months, the model predicted ophthalmopathy.

The CDR3 regions of TCR beta were amplified from RNA transcripts. The HTBI primer set was used in a first-round RT-PCR of the TCR CDR3. TCRdb processed the multiplex PCR reads anew with MiXCR; each CDR3 protein has one entry. This sample yields around 480,000 distinct CDR3 sequences, of which roughly 14% are seen a single time; about a sixth belongs to the top ten. There are 12 residues in the CDR3. V lost 7 bases and J 6 bases, leaving 10 bases between the germline ends. The clonotype comes from a woman between 18 and 29 years old with Graves' hyperthyroidism. Material for sequencing was blood. The chain couples TRBV12-3 or TRBV12-4 to TRBJ1-5, with D perhaps matching TRBD1 (6 bases). The CDR3 DNA follows: TGTGCCAGCAATACAGGGAGTCAGCCCCAGCATTTT. Its protein product is CASNTGSQPQHF.